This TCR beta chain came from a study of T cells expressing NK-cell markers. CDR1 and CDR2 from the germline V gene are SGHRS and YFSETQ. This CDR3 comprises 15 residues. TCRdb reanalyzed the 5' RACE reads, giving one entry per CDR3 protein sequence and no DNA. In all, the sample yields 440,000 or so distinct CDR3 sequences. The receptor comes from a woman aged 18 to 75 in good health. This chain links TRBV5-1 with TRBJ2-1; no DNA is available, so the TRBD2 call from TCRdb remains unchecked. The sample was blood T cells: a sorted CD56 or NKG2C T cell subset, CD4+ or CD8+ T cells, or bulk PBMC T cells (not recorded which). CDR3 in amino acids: CASLKGLAGVNEQFF. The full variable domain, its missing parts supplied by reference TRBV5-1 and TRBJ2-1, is KAGVTQTPRYLIKTRGQQVTLSCSPISGHRSVSWYQQTPGQGLQFLFEYFSETQRNKGNFPGRFSGRQFSNSRSEMNVSTLELGDSALYLCASLKGLAGVNEQFFGPGTRLTVL.